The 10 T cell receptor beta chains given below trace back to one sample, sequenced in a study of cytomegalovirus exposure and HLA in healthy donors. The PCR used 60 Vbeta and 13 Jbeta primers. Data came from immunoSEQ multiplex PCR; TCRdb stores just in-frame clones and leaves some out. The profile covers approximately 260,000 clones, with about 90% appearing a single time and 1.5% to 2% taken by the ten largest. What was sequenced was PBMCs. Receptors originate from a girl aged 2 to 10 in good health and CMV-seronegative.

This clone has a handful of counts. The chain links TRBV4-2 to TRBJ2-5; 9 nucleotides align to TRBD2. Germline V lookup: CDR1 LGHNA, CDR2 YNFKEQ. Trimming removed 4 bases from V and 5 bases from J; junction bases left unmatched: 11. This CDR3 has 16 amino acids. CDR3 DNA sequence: TGTGCCAGCAGCCCGGAACAGCGGGGGGTTCAGGAGACCCAGTACTTC. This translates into CASSPEQRGVQETQYF.

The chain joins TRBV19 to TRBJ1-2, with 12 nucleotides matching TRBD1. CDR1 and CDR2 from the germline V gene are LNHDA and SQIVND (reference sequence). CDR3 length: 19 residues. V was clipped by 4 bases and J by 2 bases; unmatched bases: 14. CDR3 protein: CASSTGPGQGAIPNYGYTF. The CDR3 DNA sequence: TGTGCCAGTAGTACAGGACCGGGACAGGGGGCAATCCCCAACTATGGCTACACCTTC.

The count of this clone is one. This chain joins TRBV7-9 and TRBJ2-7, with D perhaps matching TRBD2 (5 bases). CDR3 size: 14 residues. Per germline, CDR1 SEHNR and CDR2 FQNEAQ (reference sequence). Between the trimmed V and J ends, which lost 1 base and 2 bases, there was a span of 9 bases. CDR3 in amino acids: CASSLGEYTYEQYF. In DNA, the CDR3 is TGTGCCAGCAGCTTAGGGGAGTACACCTACGAGCAGTACTTC.

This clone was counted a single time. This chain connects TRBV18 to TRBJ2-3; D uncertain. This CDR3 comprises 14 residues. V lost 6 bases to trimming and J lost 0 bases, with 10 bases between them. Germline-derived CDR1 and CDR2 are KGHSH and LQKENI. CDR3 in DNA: TGTGCCAGCTCCTCGATCGGGAGCACAGATACGCAGTATTTT. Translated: CASSSIGSTDTQYF.

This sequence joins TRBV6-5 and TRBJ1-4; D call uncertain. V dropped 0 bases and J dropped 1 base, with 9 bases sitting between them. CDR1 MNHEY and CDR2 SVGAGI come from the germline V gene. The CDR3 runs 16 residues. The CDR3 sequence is CASSYSFGGTNEKLFF. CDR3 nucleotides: TGTGCCAGCAGTTACTCGTTCGGAGGAACTAATGAAAAACTGTTTTTT.

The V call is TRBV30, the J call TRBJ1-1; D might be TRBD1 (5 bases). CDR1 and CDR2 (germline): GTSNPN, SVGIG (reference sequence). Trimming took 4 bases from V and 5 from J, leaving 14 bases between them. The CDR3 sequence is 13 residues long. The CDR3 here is CAWTGQLMTEAFF. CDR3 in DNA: TGTGCCTGGACAGGGCAGTTGATGACTGAAGCTTTCTTT. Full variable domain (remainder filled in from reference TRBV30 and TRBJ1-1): SQTIHQWPATLVQPVGSPLSLECTVEGTSNPNLYWYRQAAGRGLQLLFYSVGIGQISSEVPQNLSASRPQDRQFILSSKKLLLSDSGFYLCAWTGQLMTEAFFGQGTRLTVV.

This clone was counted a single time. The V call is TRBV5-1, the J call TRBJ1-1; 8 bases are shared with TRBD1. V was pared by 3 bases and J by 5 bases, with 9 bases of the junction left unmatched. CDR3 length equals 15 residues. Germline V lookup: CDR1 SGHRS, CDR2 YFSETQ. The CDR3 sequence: CASSSFPGGVTEAFF. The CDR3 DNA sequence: TGCGCCAGCAGCTCGTTCCCAGGGGGCGTTACTGAAGCTTTCTTT.

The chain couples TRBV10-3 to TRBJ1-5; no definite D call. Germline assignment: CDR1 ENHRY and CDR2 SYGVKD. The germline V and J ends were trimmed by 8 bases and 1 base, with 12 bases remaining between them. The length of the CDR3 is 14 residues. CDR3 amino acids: CAIGGSRSNQPQHF. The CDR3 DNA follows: TGTGCCATCGGAGGGTCGCGAAGCAATCAGCCCCAGCATTTT.

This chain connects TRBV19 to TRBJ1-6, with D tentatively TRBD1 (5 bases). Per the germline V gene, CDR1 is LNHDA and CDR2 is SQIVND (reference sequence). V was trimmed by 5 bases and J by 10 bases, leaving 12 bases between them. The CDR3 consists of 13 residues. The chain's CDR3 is CASSPKTGSPLHF. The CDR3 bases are TGTGCCAGTAGTCCAAAAACAGGATCACCCCTCCACTTT.

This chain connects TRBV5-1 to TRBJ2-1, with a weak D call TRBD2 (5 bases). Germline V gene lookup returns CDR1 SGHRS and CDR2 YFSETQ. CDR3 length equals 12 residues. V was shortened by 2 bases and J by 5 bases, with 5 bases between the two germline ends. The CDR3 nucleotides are TGCGCCAGCAGCTTAGCGGACAATGAGCAGTTCTTC. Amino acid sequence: CASSLADNEQFF.